This T cell receptor beta chain was retrieved from a study of OX40 agonist ivuxolimab in advanced cancers. The wider study: Hepatocellular carcinoma, melanoma, renal cell or head and neck cancer occurred in dose-escalation patients.

This CDR3 has 12 residues. Germline values: CDR1 MGHRA, CDR2 YSYEKL. V trimming: 9 bases; J trimming: 2 bases; junction bases outside the gene matches: 4. At cycle 4 day 1, cycle 7 day 1, and baseline, blood was sampled. Method: immunoSEQ multiplex PCR; TCRdb's copy keeps in-frame clones and lacks some. Counted here are about 16,000 clones, about 88% occurring once; the ten biggest clones make up approximately 20%. This clone was picked up one time. Antigen unknown. Overall study findings and caveats: At 0.1 to 3.0 mg/kg and by week 6, clonal expansion occurred in CD4+ and CD8+ blood T cells.

This material consisted of CD4+ or CD8+ T cells sorted from blood, taken in a trial of the OX40 agonist ivuxolimab. The source is an adult with an advanced solid tumor such as melanoma, head and neck, liver or kidney cancer. The rearrangement links TRBV4-1 to TRBJ2-7, with TRBD1 matching 7 bases. CDR3 sequence: CASRGRTYEQYF. Written as DNA, the CDR3 is TGCGCCAGTAGGGGGCGAACCTACGAGCAGTACTTC.